The 17 T cell receptor beta chains below all came from one sample that was sequenced in a study of blood T cell repertoires in COVID-19. Repertoires were generated with immunoSEQ multiplex PCR, while TCRdb's copy carries only in-frame clones and drops some. The sample has 230,000 or so clones; over 75% are singletons. Source material: peripheral blood. These receptors originate from a man aged 35 to 55 with active or convalescent COVID-19.

The genes are TRBV19 and TRBJ2-7; TRBD2 matches at 8 bases. Per germline, CDR1 LNHDA and CDR2 SQIVND (reference sequence). This CDR3 has 13 amino acids. The trim removed 5 bases at V and 6 bases at J, leaving 6 bases unmatched. CDR3 DNA: TGTGCCAGTAGTGCGACTAGCGCCGTCGAGCAGTACTTC. Translated: CASSATSAVEQYF.

This chain joins TRBV28 and TRBJ1-5, with D unresolved. Germline CDR1 reads MDHEN; CDR2 reads SYDVKM. The V and J ends lost 7 bases and 5 bases respectively, with 9 bases between them. The CDR3 runs to 12 residues. The CDR3 DNA sequence: TGTGCCAGCAACATGGCCCATCAGCCCCAGCATTTT. Its translation is CASNMAHQPQHF.

This sequence joins TRBV5-6 and TRBJ2-2; 8 nucleotides line up with TRBD1. J was trimmed by 1 base and V by 4 bases; bases with no gene match: 6. CDR3 length: 16 residues. Germline assignment: CDR1 SGHDT and CDR2 YYEEEE. The CDR3 sequence: CASSPTGTGNTGELFF. DNA of the CDR3: TGTGCCAGCAGCCCCACCGGGACAGGGAACACCGGGGAGCTGTTTTTT.

V is TRBV23-1 and J is TRBJ1-2; D not resolved. TRBV23-1 is an open reading frame, and its role is uncertain. The V and J ends lost 2 bases and 2 bases respectively, with 15 bases between them. The CDR3 length is 16 residues. The CDR3 nucleotides read TGCGCCAGCAGTCAAGCGGCACCCTTCCCCAACTATGGCTACACCTTC. It translates to CASSQAAPFPNYGYTF.

The gene calls are TRBV3-1 (or the pseudogene TRBV3-2) and TRBJ1-5; 8 nucleotides agree with TRBD1. Germline CDR1 is LGHDT and CDR2 is YNNKEL (reference sequence). The CDR3 has 15 residues. The ends lost 7 bases at V and 6 bases at J; junction bases unmatched: 11. The chain's CDR3 is CASTPTIDRGQPQHF. The CDR3 bases are TGTGCCAGCACCCCCACTATTGACAGGGGTCAGCCCCAGCATTTT.

The rearrangement links TRBV29-1 to TRBJ1-2; 9 bases are shared with TRBD1. The CDR3 runs 11 residues. The germline gives CDR1 SQVTM, CDR2 ANQGSEA. The CDR3 loop is CSDRGGYGYTF. As DNA, the CDR3 is TGCAGTGACAGGGGGGGATATGGCTACACCTTC.

The rearrangement joins TRBV4-1 to TRBJ1-6; 8 bases match TRBD1. Germline V gives CDR1 MGHRA, CDR2 YSYEKL. CDR3 size: 17 residues. Germline trimming cut 3 bases from V and 6 bases from J; bases unmatched to any gene: 10. This CDR3 is CASSHHPGQEINSPLHF. CDR3 coding DNA: TGCGCCAGCAGCCATCATCCGGGACAGGAGATTAATTCACCCCTCCACTTT.

CDR3 sequence: CASSISAGVVEPQHF. The CDR3 nucleotides read TGTGCCAGTAGTATTTCGGCAGGGGTCGTTGAGCCCCAGCATTTT. The V and J genes are TRBV19 and TRBJ1-5; perhaps TRBD1 as D (6 bases). The germline CDR1 and CDR2 sequences are LNHDA and SQIVND (reference sequence). The ends were cut back, 3 bases at V and 8 bases at J, with 17 bases in the middle. This CDR3 is 15 amino acids long.

The V and J genes are TRBV2 and TRBJ2-7; D might be TRBD1 (6 bases). This CDR3 has 12 amino acids. V lost 6 bases and J 12 bases, leaving 18 bases between the germline ends. Germline CDR1 reads SNHLY; CDR2 reads FYNNEI. The CDR3 DNA reads TGTGCCAGCAGGTCCCGGGACAAGGCTCCGTACTTC. It codes for CASRSRDKAPYF.

V gene TRBV19 combines with J gene TRBJ1-5, with D uncertain. Trimming stripped 3 bases from V and 0 bases from J, with 9 bases between. Germline V CDR1 and CDR2: LNHDA, SQIVND (reference sequence). The CDR3 spans 15 residues. DNA of the CDR3: TGTGCCAGTAGTATTTTCCATTCTAGCAATCAGCCCCAGCATTTT. Protein sequence: CASSIFHSSNQPQHF. The variable domain in full, completed from reference TRBV19 and TRBJ1-5, reads DGGITQSPKYLFRKEGQNVTLSCEQNLNHDAMYWYRQDPGQGLRLIYYSQIVNDFQKGDIAEGYSVSREKKESFPLTVTSAQKNPTAFYLCASSIFHSSNQPQHFGDGTRLSIL.

Here the CDR3 reads CASTLGSRTDTQYF. CDR3 bases: TGTGCCAGCACCCTAGGGAGCCGCACAGATACGCAGTATTTT. This chain joins TRBV28 and TRBJ2-3, with D perhaps TRBD2 (5 bases). Trimming took off 7 bases at V and 1 base at J, with 12 bases between the two ends. This CDR3 is 14 amino acids long. CDR1 and CDR2 from the germline V gene are MDHEN and SYDVKM.

As DNA, the CDR3 is TGTGCCAGCAGCTCATTTCCGACAGGGGATTTTTGGGGGAACACTGAAGCTTTCTTT. Translating it yields CASSSFPTGDFWGNTEAFF. The chain combines TRBV7-2 with TRBJ1-1, with 8 bases lining up with TRBD1. With 4 bases clipped from V and 1 base from J, the junction kept 17 bases outside the gene matches. Germline V gene lookup returns CDR1 SGHTA and CDR2 FQGNSA. The CDR3 has 19 amino acids.

This clone occurred once. This chain joins TRBV19 and TRBJ1-2, with 11 positions matching TRBD1. Trimming cost V 3 bases and J 4 bases; bases outside gene matches: 1. The CDR3 is made up of 14 amino acids. Germline V CDR1 and CDR2: LNHDA, SQIVND (reference sequence). CDR3 in amino acids: CASSIGQGAYGYTF. Here the CDR3 DNA reads TGTGCCAGTAGTATCGGACAGGGGGCCTATGGCTACACCTTC. Full variable domain (rest looked up from reference TRBV19 and TRBJ1-2): DGGITQSPKYLFRKEGQNVTLSCEQNLNHDAMYWYRQDPGQGLRLIYYSQIVNDFQKGDIAEGYSVSREKKESFPLTVTSAQKNPTAFYLCASSIGQGAYGYTFGSGTRLTVV.

This clone was seen a single time. V and J are TRBV28 and TRBJ1-2, with TRBD1 matching over 7 bases. The CDR3 contains 17 residues. CDR1 is MDHEN and CDR2 is SYDVKM in the germline V gene. Trimming took 4 bases from V and 1 from J; bases not matched to a gene: 12. Here the CDR3 reads CASSSPWDRPVNYGYTF. Here the CDR3 DNA reads TGTGCCAGCAGTTCCCCCTGGGACAGACCTGTTAACTATGGCTACACCTTC.

This chain joins TRBV2 and TRBJ2-5; 14 bases fit TRBD2. With 6 bases clipped from V and 7 bases from J, the junction kept 7 bases outside the gene matches. The germline V gene has CDR1 SNHLY and CDR2 FYNNEI. The CDR3 spans 15 residues. The CDR3 sequence is CASRETSGGVGTQYF. Here the CDR3 DNA reads TGTGCCAGCAGGGAGACTAGCGGGGGGGTTGGGACCCAGTACTTC.

The rearrangement links TRBV5-4 to TRBJ1-2; 7 bases are shared with TRBD1. J was trimmed by 3 bases and V by 2 bases; bases with no gene match: 13. Germline values: CDR1 SGHNT, CDR2 YYREEE (reference sequence). The CDR3 length is 17 residues. In nucleotides, the CDR3 is TGTGCCAGCAGCTTTGGAGGGGGCTCGGGCGGGGACTATGGCTACACCTTC. Encoded protein: CASSFGGGSGGDYGYTF.

The rearrangement uses TRBV5-4 and TRBJ1-4; possibly TRBD1 for D (6 bases). CDR3 length: 15 residues. V gave up 0 bases and J gave up 4 bases, with 10 bases separating them. Germline V lookup: CDR1 SGHNT, CDR2 YYREEE (reference sequence). The CDR3 region is CASSLDGQFNEKLFF. DNA for the CDR3: TGTGCCAGCAGCTTGGACGGACAGTTTAATGAAAAACTGTTTTTT. The full variable domain, with the rest looked up from reference TRBV5-4 and TRBJ1-4, is ETGVTQSPTHLIKTRGQQVTLRCSSQSGHNTVSWYQQALGQGPQFIFQYYREEENGRGNFPPRFSGLQFPNYSSELNVNALELDDSALYLCASSLDGQFNEKLFFGSGTQLSVL.